This entry features one TCR beta chain sequence. This sample was taken from a study of CD8 T cells in Susac syndrome. The wider study: Patients with Susac syndrome were therapy-naive, treated with corticosteroids, or treated with intravenous immunoglobulin alone when blood was collected.

It was with random hexamers that about 0.45 to 1 ug RNA was reverse transcribed. Amplification of TCR beta CDR3 used immunoSEQ multiplex PCR across 54 Vbeta and 13 Jbeta. TCRdb fed the immunoSEQ multiplex PCR reads into MiXCR, producing one record per CDR3 protein. The sample contains 200,000 to 300,000 distinct CDR3 sequences, 90% to 97% of which appear only once. TCR beta from blood CD8+ and CD4+ T cells was sequenced. Negative isolation yielded CD8+ and CD4+ T cells; FACS enriched TEMRA cells. The sequenced sample consisted of CD4+ T cells from PBMCs. The receptor comes from a human donor with Susac syndrome.

CDR3 DNA: TGCAGCGCTGCTTGGCGCGCAACTGGCTACACCTTC. Its translation: CSAAWRATGYTF. V usage is TRBV29-1 and J usage is TRBJ1-2; unclear D gene. The germline CDR1 and CDR2 sequences are SQVTM and ANQGSEA. Trimming shortened V by 7 bases and J by 7 bases, and 16 bases separated the two germline ends. This CDR3 contains 12 residues.